The clone carrying this TCR beta chain was picked up many times. The antigen remains undetermined. The TCRbeta library incorporated unique molecular identifiers. TCRdb itself ran the PCR reads through MiXCR, one entry per CDR3 protein. The sample records about 98,000 distinct CDR3 sequences, 6% being singletons. These data originate in a study of T-cell reconstitution after alpha-beta-depleted transplantation in children. The study's findings and limits: Several hundred rapidly expanded clones from non-depleted graft cells reportedly supplied alpha-beta T cells about two months post-transplant. Most T-cell counts and diversity one year after the transplant came from T cells that were newly produced. The origin of high day-60 TCRbeta diversity in some patients lay in surviving recipient T cells and thymic progenitors.

Per the germline V gene, CDR1 is SGHRS and CDR2 is YFSETQ. The CDR3 has 13 amino acids. Trimming stripped 5 bases from V and 0 bases from J, with 7 bases between. The V gene is TRBV5-1, the J gene TRBJ2-3, with D tentatively TRBD2 (5 bases). Source: PBMCs, mostly from graft donor cells, taken 60 days after TCRalphabeta/CD19-depleted stem cell transplant. The sequence derives from a female patient aged 2 to 10 who had a stem cell transplant for Fanconi anemia, so the T cells may come from the graft donor. CDR3 amino acids: CASRGDSTDTQYF. The CDR3 bases are TGCGCCAGCAGGGGAGACAGCACAGATACGCAGTATTTT.